This TCR beta chain was profiled in a study of T cell responses to AZD1222 COVID-19 vaccine. The CDR3 is made up of 15 amino acids. Germline CDR1 and CDR2: SGHDT and YYEEEE. Trimming at V came to 7 bases and at J to 1 base, leaving 8 bases not matched to a gene. This clone was seen only once. Its antigen is undetermined. Assay used: immunoSEQ multiplex PCR; TCRdb lists only in-frame clones, some missing. The sample contains roughly 70,000 clones, under 95% of which appear only once. Points from the study as a whole: Repertoire samples came only from after the peak T cell response. Baseline serostatus was positive in only a handful of AZD1222 recipients. Donors were chiefly white British, with a greater number of females, and clonal diversity was perhaps underestimated.

This TCR came from an adult who received the MenACWY meningococcal vaccine as a control. The gene calls are TRBV5-6 and TRBJ1-1, with TRBD1 identical over 9 bases. The sequences come from peripheral blood, collected 28 days after the second dose of the MenACWY control vaccine. The CDR3 spells CASHTTGQGNTEAFF. As DNA, the CDR3 is TGTGCCAGCCACACTACGGGACAGGGGAACACTGAAGCTTTCTTT.